Listed below are T cell receptor beta chains from one sample, sequenced in a study of blood T cell repertoires in COVID-19. The protocol was immunoSEQ multiplex PCR, while the TCRdb copy is restricted to in-frame clones and leaves out a portion. Found here are more than 95,000 clones, over 65% of them singletons; the top ten hold 20% to 30%. Sequences were obtained from peripheral blood. The receptors were sampled from a man aged 55 to 70 with acute or convalescent COVID-19. CDR3s include the opening cysteine and the closing phenylalanine or tryptophan. Fields, in order: clone size, V gene, J gene, D gene, CDR3 protein, CDR3 DNA. The D gene is left open where the match is weak. Clone size, where shown, is once, few, many, or a class for clones that have expanded.

>.|TRBV14|TRBJ2-1|TRBD2
CASSRRRSGLDYNEQFF
TGTGCCAGCAGCCGTAGAAGATCGGGACTAGACTACAATGAGCAGTTCTTC
>.|TRBV5-1|TRBJ2-7|TRBD1
CASSPEALGQGFGEQYF
TGCGCCAGCAGCCCGGAGGCTCTGGGACAGGGCTTTGGGGAGCAGTACTTC
>once|TRBV5-1|TRBJ1-2|TRBD1
CASSAGQGDYGYTF
TGCGCCAGCAGCGCGGGACAGGGTGACTATGGCTACACCTTC
>.|TRBV5-8|TRBJ1-2|.
CASSPSNRYGYTF
TGTGCCAGCAGCCCTAGTAATCGATATGGCTACACCTTC
>.|TRBV18|TRBJ1-1|TRBD1
CASSPETGGLAEAFF
TGTGCCAGCTCACCAGAGACAGGGGGATTGGCTGAAGCTTTCTTT
>.|TRBV29-1|TRBJ2-4|TRBD1
CSVVTGQHENIQYF
TGCAGCGTTGTAACGGGACAGCACGAAAACATTCAGTACTTC
>.|TRBV19|TRBJ1-1|.
CASNKLGLQDTEAFF
TGTGCCAGTAACAAACTTGGGTTGCAGGACACTGAAGCTTTCTTT
>.|TRBV9|TRBJ2-7|.
CASSVDHQYDEQYF
TGTGCCAGCAGCGTAGACCACCAGTACGACGAGCAGTACTTC
>.|TRBV2|TRBJ1-1|.
CASSGWGGNTEAFF
TGTGCCAGCAGTGGCTGGGGGGGGAACACTGAAGCTTTCTTT
>.|TRBV6-5|TRBJ1-6|.
CASSWVEGVIHF
TGTGCCAGCAGTTGGGTGGAGGGTGTAATCCACTTT
>once|TRBV19|TRBJ1-1|.
CASSIDRGTSTEAFF
TGTGCCAGTAGTATAGATCGGGGGACGAGCACTGAAGCTTTCTTT
>.|TRBV9|TRBJ1-4|.
CASSPPGPGDEKLFF
TGTGCCAGCAGCCCGCCGGGCCCCGGGGATGAAAAACTGTTTTTT
>.|TRBV4-2|TRBJ1-1|TRBD1
CASSQDIDRVGTEAFF
TGTGCCAGCAGCCAAGATATTGACAGGGTAGGCACTGAAGCTTTCTTT
>once|TRBV19|TRBJ1-2|.
CASNSAGYGYTF
TGTGCCAGTAATTCGGCGGGATATGGCTACACCTTC
>.|TRBV6-2/TRBV6-3|TRBJ2-1|.
CASSYLRDRGKNEQFF
TGTGCCAGCAGCTATTTGCGTGATCGGGGGAAAAATGAGCAGTTCTTC
>.|TRBV27|TRBJ1-5|TRBD1
CASSSLSTGGLGNQPQHF
TGTGCCAGCAGTTCCCTTTCTACAGGGGGTTTAGGCAATCAGCCCCAGCATTTT
>.|TRBV28|TRBJ1-5|.
CASSLLGANQPQHF
TGTGCCAGCAGTTTGTTAGGGGCCAATCAGCCCCAGCATTTT
>.|TRBV7-9|TRBJ2-3|TRBD1
CASSLGEGALTDTQYF
TGTGCCAGCAGCTTGGGTGAGGGGGCCCTCACAGATACGCAGTATTTT
>.|TRBV5-4|TRBJ2-1|.
CASSLAGDAGAEQFF
TGTGCCAGCAGCTTGGCGGGCGACGCGGGGGCAGAGCAGTTCTTC
>.|TRBV7-6|TRBJ2-1|TRBD2
CASIGLAGGTDEQFF
TGTGCCAGCATCGGACTAGCGGGAGGGACCGATGAGCAGTTCTTC
>.|TRBV5-1|TRBJ2-7|.
CASSPPPSYEQYF
TGCGCCAGCAGTCCTCCTCCCTCCTACGAGCAGTACTTC
>few|TRBV19|TRBJ1-6|TRBD1
CASSVGQGNNSPLHF
TGTGCCAGTAGTGTGGGACAGGGCAATAATTCACCCCTCCACTTT
>.|TRBV27|TRBJ2-3|TRBD1
CASSLTGTGGVRTDTQYF
TGTGCCAGCAGTTTAACGGGGACAGGGGGCGTACGGACAGATACGCAGTATTTT
>many|TRBV4-1|TRBJ1-4|TRBD1
CASSQRGTGEGEKLFF
TGCGCCAGCAGCCAAAGAGGGACAGGGGAAGGGGAAAAACTGTTTTTT
>.|TRBV18|TRBJ2-3|TRBD2
CASSPGLAGADTQYF
TGTGCCAGCTCACCCGGACTAGCGGGAGCAGATACGCAGTATTTT
>.|TRBV10-1|TRBJ1-4|.
CASSEGGRTNEKLFF
TGCGCCAGCAGTGAGGGAGGGCGGACCAATGAAAAACTGTTTTTT
>.|TRBV4-1|TRBJ2-3|TRBD1
CASSQIASQGGGGDTQYF
TGCGCCAGCAGCCAAATCGCCTCACAGGGGGGCGGCGGAGATACGCAGTATTTT
>.|TRBV18|TRBJ2-5|.
CASSPNMYQETQYF
TGTGCCAGCTCACCTAACATGTACCAAGAGACCCAGTACTTC
>.|TRBV19|TRBJ2-5|.
CASGGFAGETQYF
TGTGCCAGTGGGGGGTTCGCGGGAGAGACCCAGTACTTC
>.|TRBV25-1|TRBJ2-3|TRBD2
CASSEKRTSGRGDTQYF
TGTGCCAGCAGTGAAAAGCGGACTAGCGGGAGGGGGGATACGCAGTATTTT
>.|TRBV5-1|TRBJ2-2|TRBD2
CASSLVSGSSTGELFF
TGCGCCAGCAGCTTGGTTAGCGGGAGTTCCACCGGGGAGCTGTTTTTT
>few|TRBV2|TRBJ2-1|TRBD2
CACGTTGYNEQFF
TGTGCCTGCGGGACTACGGGCTACAATGAGCAGTTCTTC
>.|TRBV5-4|TRBJ1-2|.
CASMSQGPYGYTF
TGTGCCAGCATGTCGCAGGGGCCCTATGGCTACACCTTC
>once|TRBV30|TRBJ1-5|.
CACGQRGSGGNQPQHF
TGTGCCTGTGGACAGCGGGGGTCCGGCGGCAATCAGCCCCAGCATTTT
>.|TRBV11-2|TRBJ1-5|TRBD1
CASSLGRGEYQPQHF
TGTGCCAGCAGCTTAGGCAGGGGGGAGTATCAGCCCCAGCATTTT
>.|TRBV28|TRBJ2-2|.
CASSPGQRWSGELFF
TGTGCCAGCAGCCCCGGACAAAGATGGTCCGGGGAGCTGTTTTTT
>.|TRBV19|TRBJ1-2|TRBD1
CASSYGTGNYGYTF
TGTGCCAGTAGTTACGGGACAGGGAACTATGGCTACACCTTC
>.|TRBV7-7|TRBJ2-5|.
CASSLDRSGDQYF
TGTGCTAGCAGCTTAGATAGGTCCGGGGACCAGTACTTC
>.|TRBV29-1|TRBJ2-1|TRBD2
CSVRTSGTNEQFF
TGCAGCGTCCGGACTAGCGGGACAAATGAGCAGTTCTTC
>.|TRBV6-2/TRBV6-3|TRBJ2-3|TRBD2
CASSPLPGRAHTDTQYF
TGTGCCAGCAGTCCCCTACCCGGGAGGGCCCACACAGATACGCAGTATTTT
>.|TRBV28|TRBJ2-7|TRBD2
CASSLSVGGSYEQYF
TGTGCCAGCAGTTTATCGGTGGGGGGGTCCTACGAGCAGTACTTC
>few|TRBV6-5|TRBJ1-1|.
CASSYTYRGEAFF
TGTGCCAGCAGTTACACATACCGGGGTGAAGCTTTCTTT